This is a list of T cell receptor beta chains from one sample in a study of cytotoxic CD8 clonotypes in ibrutinib-treated CLL. Profiling relied on immunoSEQ multiplex PCR, and the TCRdb table lists in-frame clones only, not all of them. The profile covers 200,000 to 250,000 clones, with around three quarters appearing a single time and 15% to 19% taken by the ten largest. The sample in question was PBMCs, obtained after 24 months of ibrutinib treatment. All receptors derive from a human donor with chronic lymphocytic leukemia. Each CDR3 is given with its conserved first and last residue. A D gene is named only where the DNA matches it firmly. The size of a clone is reported for some rows only, either as once, few or many, or as a class for expanded clones.

TRBV4-3	-	-	TRBJ1-1	TGCGCCAGCAGCCTCCTGGGCGACACTGAAGCTTTCTTT	CASSLLGDTEAFF
TRBV2	-	-	TRBJ2-1	TGTGCCAGCAGTGATCGGGGGAGCTCCTACAATGAGCAGTTCTTC	CASSDRGSSYNEQFF
TRBV28	TRBD2	-	TRBJ2-5	TGTGCCAGCCGTTGGGTGGGACTAGCGGGTAAAGAGACCCAGTACTTC	CASRWVGLAGKETQYF
TRBV10-3	TRBD1	-	TRBJ1-2	TGTGCCATCAGTGAGTCGGGGACAGCAAACTATGGCTACACCTTC	CAISESGTANYGYTF
TRBV2	-	-	TRBJ1-2	TGTGCCAGCAGTGACGACGTTATCTATGGCTACACCTTC	CASSDDVIYGYTF
TRBV5-6	-	-	TRBJ2-5	TGTGCCAGCAGCTTTCTGGGTCCAGAGACCCAGTACTTC	CASSFLGPETQYF
TRBV27	-	-	TRBJ2-7	TGTGCCAGCAGTTTACGAGGGGTCACCTACGAGCAGTACTTC	CASSLRGVTYEQYF
TRBV10-1	-	-	TRBJ2-7	TGCGCCAGCAGTGGACAGGACAGTTACGAGCAGTACTTC	CASSGQDSYEQYF
TRBV7-9	-	once	TRBJ1-2	TGTGCCAGCAGCTTAGGGGCCAGCTATGGCTACACCTTC	CASSLGASYGYTF
TRBV2	-	-	TRBJ2-7	TGTGCCATCCAGACAGACAGCTCCTACGAGCAGTACTTC	CAIQTDSSYEQYF
TRBV7-6	-	once	TRBJ1-4	TGTGCCAGCAGCTTAGCCCGGGGGGCGGATCTGTTTTTT	CASSLARGADLFF
TRBV2	-	-	TRBJ2-7	TGTGCCAGCAGTCTTTTTGATCCCTGGGGCGGGCGACACTACGAGCAGTACTTC	CASSLFDPWGGRHYEQYF
TRBV28	TRBD1	-	TRBJ2-7	TGTGCCAGCAGTTTAGAAACAGGGGCGACCTACGAGCAGTACTTC	CASSLETGATYEQYF
TRBV5-1	TRBD2	-	TRBJ2-5	TGCGCCAGCAGTTGGGGAGGGCGCCAGGAGACCCAGTACTTC	CASSWGGRQETQYF
TRBV7-8	-	few	TRBJ2-1	TGTGCCAGCAGCTTAGGGGGTCAGGGTTTGCTAGCGCGCAATGAGCAGTTCTTC	CASSLGGQGLLARNEQFF
TRBV9	-	-	TRBJ2-3	TGTGCCAGCAGCGTAGAACCAGTATTGGATACGCAGTATTTT	CASSVEPVLDTQYF
TRBV7-2	TRBD1	-	TRBJ1-2	TGTGCCAGCAGCCGAACGAACAGGGGGCTTAGCTATGGCTACACCTTC	CASSRTNRGLSYGYTF
TRBV11-1	-	-	TRBJ2-1	TGTGCCAGCAGCTCAACAGGGGAGCAGTTCTTC	CASSSTGEQFF
TRBV4-3	-	-	TRBJ2-1	TGCGCCAGCAGCCAAGATGCCGGGCACCTTGAGCAGTTCTTC	CASSQDAGHLEQFF
TRBV5-1	TRBD1	-	TRBJ1-2	TGCGCCAGCAGCTTGGCCGGGGACAGGGGCTATGGCTACACCTTC	CASSLAGDRGYGYTF
TRBV9	TRBD2	-	TRBJ2-3	TGTGCCAGCAGCTCCGGACTAGACCCCACGCAGTATTTT	CASSSGLDPTQYF
TRBV6-6	-	-	TRBJ2-7	TGTGCCAGCAGAAGGACTGTGGATAGGGAAGACGAGCAGTACTTC	CASRRTVDREDEQYF
TRBV2	-	few	TRBJ1-5	TGTGCCAGCAGTGAAGCGCAAGGGCCTAGCAATCAGCCCCAGCATTTT	CASSEAQGPSNQPQHF
TRBV13	-	-	TRBJ2-7	TGTGCCAGCAGCGTGGGACTGCAGGGGCTCGAGCAGTACTTC	CASSVGLQGLEQYF
TRBV15	TRBD1	once	TRBJ1-5	TGTGCCACCAGCAGAGGACAGGGGGCAGGGCAGCCCCAGCATTTT	CATSRGQGAGQPQHF
TRBV9	-	-	TRBJ2-1	TGTGCCAGCACCCGAGGCCCCCGGGGTGGCGATGAGCAGTTCTTC	CASTRGPRGGDEQFF
TRBV5-1	-	few	TRBJ2-2	TGCGCCAGCAGCTTGGTGACAGCGAACACCGGGGAGCTGTTTTTT	CASSLVTANTGELFF
TRBV6-4	-	-	TRBJ2-1	TGTGCCAGCAGTGACTCAACCCACAATGAGCAGTTCTTC	CASSDSTHNEQFF
TRBV14	-	-	TRBJ2-7	TGTGCCAGCAGCCCCCGTCGGACAGAGAGTTACGAGCAGTACTTC	CASSPRRTESYEQYF
TRBV18	TRBD2	-	TRBJ2-5	TGTGCCAGCTCACGTCCCGGGGCGGGACTAGCTAGTGAGACCCAGTACTTC	CASSRPGAGLASETQYF
TRBV27	-	-	TRBJ1-5	TGTGCCAGCAGTTTGGCCCAATATAGCAATCAGCCCCAGCATTTT	CASSLAQYSNQPQHF
TRBV19	-	-	TRBJ2-7	TGTGCCAGTAGTTCCGGGACGGGAGCCTACGAGCAGTACTTC	CASSSGTGAYEQYF
TRBV6-6	-	-	TRBJ2-2	TGTGCCAGCAGTCCCGGTCTTACCGGCGCCGGGGAGCTGTTTTTT	CASSPGLTGAGELFF
TRBV9	-	-	TRBJ2-1	TGTGCCAGCGCCAGAGGGGGGAATGAGCAGTTCTTC	CASARGGNEQFF
TRBV7-3	TRBD1	-	TRBJ2-7	TGTGCCAGCAAAGAGAGACAGGGGAATTACGAGCAGTACTTC	CASKERQGNYEQYF
TRBV2	-	-	TRBJ1-5	TGTGCCAGCAGTTCCGGGACCGGGAGCAATCAGCCCCAGCATTTT	CASSSGTGSNQPQHF
TRBV7-2	-	-	TRBJ2-1	TGTGCCAGCAGCTTATGGGGCGGGGAGCAGTTCTTC	CASSLWGGEQFF
TRBV28	TRBD1	-	TRBJ1-5	TGTGCCAGCAGTGGGACAGGGGACAATCAGCCCCAGCATTTT	CASSGTGDNQPQHF
TRBV6-1	TRBD2	-	TRBJ2-7	TGTGCCAGCAGTGAAGTGGGTAGCGGGAACTCCTACGAGCAGTACTTC	CASSEVGSGNSYEQYF
TRBV6-5	-	-	TRBJ1-5	TGTGCCAGCAGTTACTCGGGGGGCGCGACACAGCCCCAGCATTTT	CASSYSGGATQPQHF
TRBV2	-	-	TRBJ2-3	TGTGCCAGCAGTGTACCGGATACGCAGTATTTT	CASSVPDTQYF
TRBV7-6	-	-	TRBJ2-5	TGTGCCAGCAGCCCCGGACGCGGCGAGAGCAAAGAGACCCAGTACTTC	CASSPGRGESKETQYF